A selection of T cell receptor beta chains follows, all from one sample in a study of T cells in Graves' hyperthyroidism and ophthalmopathy. TCRdb recomputed calls from the multiplex PCR reads with MiXCR, one row per CDR3 protein. Among hundreds of thousands of distinct CDR3 sequences listed, over 35% were seen once. Sequenced material: blood. These TCRs come from a woman aged 40-49 years with Graves' hyperthyroidism. Both conserved end residues are part of each CDR3. D genes are given only for firm matches. Clone size is stated in some rows and not others, as once, few, many or a class when expanded.

d_call clone_size cdr3_length j_call v_call cdr3_aa cdr3_nt
NA NA 15 TRBJ1-5 TRBV10-3 CASSEAGDSNQPQHF TGTGCCAGCAGTGAAGCCGGGGACAGCAATCAGCCCCAGCATTTT
NA NA 13 TRBJ1-4 TRBV5-1 CASSLTDNEKLFF TGCGCCAGCAGCCTGACAGACAATGAAAAACTGTTTTTT
NA many 14 TRBJ1-2 TRBV25-1 CASSEWGESYGYTF TGTGCCAGCAGTGAATGGGGAGAATCCTATGGCTACACCTTC
TRBD1 many 15 TRBJ1-4 TRBV7-2 CASSWARGHNEKLFF TGTGCCAGCAGCTGGGCCAGGGGGCATAATGAAAAACTGTTTTTT
NA few 16 TRBJ1-3 TRBV6-5 CASTLRGGSSGNTIYF TGTGCCAGCACTTTGCGGGGGGGTTCCTCTGGAAACACCATATATTTT
TRBD1 many 13 TRBJ1-1 TRBV24-1 CATSVAGTGEAFF TGTGCCACCAGTGTAGCGGGGACAGGTGAAGCTTTCTTT
NA NA 17 TRBJ2-7 TRBV7-2 CASSLKFDKPLSYEQYF TGTGCCAGCAGCTTAAAGTTTGACAAGCCCCTTTCCTACGAGCAGTACTTC
TRBD1 NA 14 TRBJ1-4 TRBV20-1 CSARTGRNNEKLFF TGCAGTGCCCGGACAGGGAGGAATAATGAAAAACTGTTTTTT
NA NA 18 TRBJ1-5 TRBV7-3 CASSPRPLAVHSNQPQHF TGTGCCAGCAGTCCCCGACCCTTGGCGGTTCATAGCAATCAGCCCCAGCATTTT
NA few 17 TRBJ1-5 TRBV12-3/TRBV12-4 CASSLGWDGDSNQPQHF TGTGCCAGCAGTTTAGGCTGGGACGGCGATAGCAATCAGCCCCAGCATTTT
NA NA 13 TRBJ1-1 TRBV6-5 CASSYQQLTEAFF TGTGCCAGCAGTTACCAACAGCTGACTGAAGCTTTCTTT